This TCR beta chain was found in a study of siplizumab effects on memory and regulatory T cells. V lost 4 bases and J lost 2, with 12 bases in between. The CDR3 is 14 amino acids. CDR1 LNHDA and CDR2 SQIVND come from the germline V gene (reference sequence). Some clones are missing from TCRdb's copy, which holds only in-frame ones; the method was immunoSEQ multiplex PCR. The repertoire has tens of thousands of clones, around 96% of them found once; the top ten carry 0.095%. Overall study findings and caveats: A mean of about 69% of mappable alloreactive CD4+ clones were Treg-derived with siplizumab, compared with 26.9% in controls. Phenotypic classification as naive or memory proved unattainable for roughly 80-96% of proliferating CD4+ or CD8+ clones.

As concerns this clone: Its matching antigen is unknown.

The chain employs TRBV19 and TRBJ2-7; TRBD1 might be the D (6 bases). This TCR came from a human donor in good health. The sample was naive CD8+ T cells sorted from blood. DNA of the CDR3: TGTGCCAGTAGTAGCGACAGGCTCCCCTACGAGCAGTACTTC. Its translation is CASSSDRLPYEQYF.